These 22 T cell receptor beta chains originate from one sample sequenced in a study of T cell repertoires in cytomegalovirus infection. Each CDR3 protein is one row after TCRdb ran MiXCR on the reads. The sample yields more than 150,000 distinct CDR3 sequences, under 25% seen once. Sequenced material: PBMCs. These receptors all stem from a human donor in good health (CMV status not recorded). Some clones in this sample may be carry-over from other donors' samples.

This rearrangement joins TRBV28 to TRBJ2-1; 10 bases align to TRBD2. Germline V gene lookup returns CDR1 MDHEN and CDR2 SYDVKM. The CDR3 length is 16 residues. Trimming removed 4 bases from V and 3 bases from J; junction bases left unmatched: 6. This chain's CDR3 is CASSSQGLAIYNEQFF. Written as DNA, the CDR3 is TGTGCCAGCAGTTCCCAGGGACTAGCGATCTACAATGAGCAGTTCTTC.

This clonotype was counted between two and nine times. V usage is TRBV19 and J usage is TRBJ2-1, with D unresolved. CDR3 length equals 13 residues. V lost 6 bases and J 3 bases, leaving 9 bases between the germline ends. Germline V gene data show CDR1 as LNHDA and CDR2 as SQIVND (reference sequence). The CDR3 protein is CASSLGNYNEQFF. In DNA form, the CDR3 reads TGTGCCAGTAGCCTAGGTAACTACAATGAGCAGTTCTTC.

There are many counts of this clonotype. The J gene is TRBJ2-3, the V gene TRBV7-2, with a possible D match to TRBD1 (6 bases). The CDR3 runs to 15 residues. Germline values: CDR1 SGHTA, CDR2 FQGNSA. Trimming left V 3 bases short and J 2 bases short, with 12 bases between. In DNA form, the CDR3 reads TGTGCCAGCAGCTTTGGGCAGGGGAACACAGATACGCAGTATTTT. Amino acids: CASSFGQGNTDTQYF.

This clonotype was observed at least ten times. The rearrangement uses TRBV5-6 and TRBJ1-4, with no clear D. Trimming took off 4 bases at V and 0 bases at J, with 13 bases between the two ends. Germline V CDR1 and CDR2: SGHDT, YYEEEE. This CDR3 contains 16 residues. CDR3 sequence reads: CASSRNPGATNEKLFF. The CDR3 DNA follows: TGTGCCAGCAGCCGGAACCCGGGAGCAACTAATGAAAAACTGTTTTTT.

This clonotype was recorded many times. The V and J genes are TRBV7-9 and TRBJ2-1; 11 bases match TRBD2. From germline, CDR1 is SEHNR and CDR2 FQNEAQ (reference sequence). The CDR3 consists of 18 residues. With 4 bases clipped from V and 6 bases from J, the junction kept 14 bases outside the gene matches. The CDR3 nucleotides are TGTGCCAGCAGCTCGACATTACTACTAGCGGGAGAAATCAATGAGCAGTTCTTC. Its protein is CASSSTLLLAGEINEQFF.

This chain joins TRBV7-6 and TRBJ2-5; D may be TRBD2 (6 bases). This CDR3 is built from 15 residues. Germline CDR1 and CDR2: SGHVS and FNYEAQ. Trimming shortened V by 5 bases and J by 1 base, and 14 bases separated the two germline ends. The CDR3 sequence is CASSLEGRTQETQYF. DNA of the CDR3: TGTGCCAGCAGCCTGGAGGGGCGCACCCAAGAGACCCAGTACTTC.

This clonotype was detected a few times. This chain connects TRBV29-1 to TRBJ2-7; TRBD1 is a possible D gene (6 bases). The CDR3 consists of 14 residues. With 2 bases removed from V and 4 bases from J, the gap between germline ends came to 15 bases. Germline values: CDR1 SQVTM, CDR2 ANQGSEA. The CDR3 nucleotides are TGCAGCGTTGAACGGACAGATTCTTTATACGAGCAGTACTTC. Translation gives CSVERTDSLYEQYF.

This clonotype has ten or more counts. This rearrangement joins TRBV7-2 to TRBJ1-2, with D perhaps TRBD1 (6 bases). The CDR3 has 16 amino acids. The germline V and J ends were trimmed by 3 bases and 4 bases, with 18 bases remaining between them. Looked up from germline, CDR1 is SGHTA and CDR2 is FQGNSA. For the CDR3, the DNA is TGTGCCAGCAGCTTGAACAGGGCGGTAGGGAGCTATGGCTACACCTTC. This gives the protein CASSLNRAVGSYGYTF.

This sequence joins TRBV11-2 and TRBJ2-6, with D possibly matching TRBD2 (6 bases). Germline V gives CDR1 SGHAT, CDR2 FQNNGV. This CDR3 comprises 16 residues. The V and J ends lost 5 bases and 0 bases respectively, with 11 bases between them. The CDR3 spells CASSPGGNSGANVLTF. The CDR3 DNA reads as TGTGCCAGCAGCCCCGGAGGGAACTCTGGGGCCAACGTCCTGACTTTC.

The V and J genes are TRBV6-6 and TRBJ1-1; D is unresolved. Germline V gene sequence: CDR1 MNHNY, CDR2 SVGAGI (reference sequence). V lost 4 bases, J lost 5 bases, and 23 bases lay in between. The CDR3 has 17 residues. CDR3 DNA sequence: TGTGCCAGCAGTTCAAGAGTCCCGGAACCCCCGGGGACTGAAGCTTTCTTT. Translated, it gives CASSSRVPEPPGTEAFF.

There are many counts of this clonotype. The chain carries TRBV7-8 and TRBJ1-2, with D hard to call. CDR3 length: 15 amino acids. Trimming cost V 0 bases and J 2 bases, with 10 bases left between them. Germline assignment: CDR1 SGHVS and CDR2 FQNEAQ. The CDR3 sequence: CASSLALGGNYGYTF. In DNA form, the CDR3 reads TGTGCCAGCAGCTTAGCGCTCGGAGGAAACTATGGCTACACCTTC.

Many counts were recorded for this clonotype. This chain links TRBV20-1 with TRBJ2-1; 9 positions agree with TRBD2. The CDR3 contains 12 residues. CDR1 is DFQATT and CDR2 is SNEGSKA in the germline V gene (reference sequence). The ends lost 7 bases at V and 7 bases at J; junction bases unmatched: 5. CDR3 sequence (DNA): TGCAGTGTAGCGGGAGTAGTGAATGAGCAGTTCTTC. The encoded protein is CSVAGVVNEQFF.

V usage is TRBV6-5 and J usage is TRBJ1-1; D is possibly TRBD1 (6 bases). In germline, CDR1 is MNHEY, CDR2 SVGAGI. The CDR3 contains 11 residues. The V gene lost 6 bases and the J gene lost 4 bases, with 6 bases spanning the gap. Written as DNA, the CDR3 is TGTGCCAGCAGGACAGGCACTGAAGCTTTCTTT. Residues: CASRTGTEAFF.

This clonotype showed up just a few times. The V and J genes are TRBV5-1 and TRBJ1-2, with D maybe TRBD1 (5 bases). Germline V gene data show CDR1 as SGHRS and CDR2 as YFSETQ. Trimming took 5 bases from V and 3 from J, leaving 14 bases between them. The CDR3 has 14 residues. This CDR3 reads CASSTVLGDYGYTF. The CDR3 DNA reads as TGCGCCAGCAGTACGGTCTTGGGGGACTATGGCTACACCTTC. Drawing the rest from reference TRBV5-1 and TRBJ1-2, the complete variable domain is KAGVTQTPRYLIKTRGQQVTLSCSPISGHRSVSWYQQTPGQGLQFLFEYFSETQRNKGNFPGRFSGRQFSNSRSEMNVSTLELGDSALYLCASSTVLGDYGYTFGSGTRLTVV.

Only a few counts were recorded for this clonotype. The CDR3 DNA reads as TGCAGCGTTGAACGGCAGGGAGGCTATGGCTACACCTTC. The encoded protein is CSVERQGGYGYTF. This chain links TRBV29-1 with TRBJ1-2; maybe TRBD1 (5 bases). CDR3 length: 13 residues. Germline loops: CDR1 SQVTM, CDR2 ANQGSEA. The V end lost 2 bases, the J end lost 4 bases, and 11 bases lay between the germline ends.

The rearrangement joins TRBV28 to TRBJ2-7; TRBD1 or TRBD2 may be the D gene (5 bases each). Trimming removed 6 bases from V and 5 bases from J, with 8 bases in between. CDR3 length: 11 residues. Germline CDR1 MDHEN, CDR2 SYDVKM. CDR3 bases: TGTGCCAGCAGGGGGGTCCACGAGCAGTACTTC. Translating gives CASRGVHEQYF.

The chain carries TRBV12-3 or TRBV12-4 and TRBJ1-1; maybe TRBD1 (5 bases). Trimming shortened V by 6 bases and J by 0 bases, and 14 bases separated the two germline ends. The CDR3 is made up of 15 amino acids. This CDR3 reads CASSSGRRMNTEAFF. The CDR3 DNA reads TGTGCCAGCAGCTCGGGACGGAGGATGAACACTGAAGCTTTCTTT.

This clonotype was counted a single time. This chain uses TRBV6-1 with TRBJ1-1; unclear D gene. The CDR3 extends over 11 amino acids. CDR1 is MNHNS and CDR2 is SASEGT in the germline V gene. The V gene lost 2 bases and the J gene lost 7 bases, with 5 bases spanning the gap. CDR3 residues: CASSEPFEAFF. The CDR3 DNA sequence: TGTGCCAGCAGTGAACCATTTGAAGCTTTCTTT.

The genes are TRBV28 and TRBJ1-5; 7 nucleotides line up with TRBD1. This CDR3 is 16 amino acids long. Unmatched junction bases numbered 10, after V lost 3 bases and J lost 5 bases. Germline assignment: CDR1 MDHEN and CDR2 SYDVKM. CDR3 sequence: CASSFSGRGDYQPQHF. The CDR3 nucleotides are TGTGCCAGCAGTTTTTCGGGCAGGGGGGATTATCAGCCCCAGCATTTT.

For the CDR3, the DNA is TGTGCCAGCAGCGCGTCCCCGGGCGGGAACACTGAAGCTTTCTTT. It yields the protein CASSASPGGNTEAFF. The rearrangement links TRBV11-3 to TRBJ1-1; D is unresolved. V was pared by 5 bases and J by 1 base, with 14 bases between. The CDR3 runs 15 residues. Per the germline V gene, CDR1 is SGHNT and CDR2 is YENEEA.

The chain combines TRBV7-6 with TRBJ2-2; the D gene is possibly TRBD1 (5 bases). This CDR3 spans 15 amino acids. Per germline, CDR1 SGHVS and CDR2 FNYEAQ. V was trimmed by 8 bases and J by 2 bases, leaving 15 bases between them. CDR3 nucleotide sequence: TGTGCCAGCTCCCGAGCAGGGCTCAACACCGGGGAGCTGTTTTTT. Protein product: CASSRAGLNTGELFF.

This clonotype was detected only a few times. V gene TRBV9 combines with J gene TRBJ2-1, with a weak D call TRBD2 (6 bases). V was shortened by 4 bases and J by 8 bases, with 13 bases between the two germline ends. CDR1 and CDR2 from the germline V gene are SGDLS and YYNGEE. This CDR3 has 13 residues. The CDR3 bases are TGTGCCAGCAGCTTCGGACCGGGGGATGAGCAGTTCTTC. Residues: CASSFGPGDEQFF.